Each of the 15 T cell receptor beta chains below was sequenced from the same sample in a study of glioma-infiltrating T cells after dendritic cell vaccination. Profiled with immunoSEQ multiplex PCR; TCRdb holds only in-frame clones, not every one. Here the sample spans about 24,000 clones, roughly nine tenths being singletons. The sample's time point: after dendritic cell vaccination, including at tumor progression/relapse. This sample comprised blood, obtained after dendritic cell vaccination. These receptors were taken from a human donor with glioblastoma.

In DNA form, the CDR3 reads TGCGCCAGCAGCCCAGGACGACAGGGGGATCGGGAAAAACTGTTTTTT. This translates into CASSPGRQGDREKLFF. The V call is TRBV5-1, the J call TRBJ1-4; TRBD1 aligns across 9 bases. The CDR3 runs 16 residues. The germline CDR1 and CDR2 sequences are SGHRS and YFSETQ. The trim removed 4 bases at V and 8 bases at J, leaving 12 bases unmatched.

This rearrangement joins TRBV5-1 to TRBJ1-5; possibly TRBD1 for D (6 bases). Germline V gene lookup returns CDR1 SGHRS and CDR2 YFSETQ. The CDR3 extends over 14 amino acids. The V end was cut by 4 bases, the J end by 3 bases, with 11 bases between. The CDR3 is CASSQGNSNQPQHF. CDR3 in DNA: TGCGCCAGCAGCCAGGGGAATTCCAATCAGCCCCAGCATTTT.

V and J are TRBV5-8 and TRBJ1-2, with a possible D match to TRBD1 (5 bases). V dropped 0 bases and J dropped 5 bases, with 8 bases sitting between them. The CDR3 spans 13 residues. Germline CDR1 and CDR2: SGHTS and YDEGEE. The CDR3 sequence is CASSLGGGYGYTF. DNA for the CDR3: TGTGCCAGCAGCTTGGGGGGCGGATATGGCTACACCTTC.

Turning to this clone: One junction end disagrees with the germline gene, perhaps due to a read error. In the same sample, other DNA sequences code for this CDR3. The V and J genes are TRBV10-1 and TRBJ1-6, with D tentatively TRBD1 (5 bases). Germline V lookup: CDR1 WNHNN, CDR2 SYGVQD (reference sequence). This CDR3 is built from 14 residues. The CDR3 DNA sequence: TGCGCCAGCAGTGAGTCGGAGGGGAATTCCCCCCTCCACTTT. It translates to CASSESEGNSPLHF.

Of note for this clone: Other DNA sequences in the sample encode the same CDR3. V usage is TRBV5-4 and J usage is TRBJ2-7; D might be TRBD1 (6 bases). The CDR3 has 15 amino acids. Looked up from germline, CDR1 is SGHNT and CDR2 is YYREEE (reference sequence). V was pared by 4 bases and J by 3 bases, with 17 bases between. CDR3 nucleotide sequence: TGTGCCAGCAGCGAGCACCCCGGACAGAGCTACGAGCAGTACTTC. Residues: CASSEHPGQSYEQYF. The complete variable domain, with remaining parts taken from reference TRBV5-4 and TRBJ2-7, reads ETGVTQSPTHLIKTRGQQVTLRCSSQSGHNTVSWYQQALGQGPQFIFQYYREEENGRGNFPPRFSGLQFPNYSSELNVNALELDDSALYLCASSEHPGQSYEQYFGPGTRLTVT.

The chain combines TRBV25-1 with TRBJ1-1; the D gene is possibly TRBD1 (6 bases). The germline V gene has CDR1 MGHDK and CDR2 SYGVNS. This CDR3 has 15 amino acids. Trimming pared 8 bases from V and 1 base from J, leaving 17 bases between. The CDR3 DNA follows: TGTGCCAGCGGTGGATATTTAGGGGGGAACACTGAAGCTTTCTTT. Translation: CASGGYLGGNTEAFF. Filled out from reference TRBV25-1 and TRBJ1-1, the complete variable domain reads EADIYQTPRYLVIGTGKKITLECSQTMGHDKMYWYQQDPGMELHLIHYSYGVNSTEKGDLSSESTVSRIRTEHFPLTLESARPSHTSQYLCASGGYLGGNTEAFFGQGTRLTVV.

The rearrangement links TRBV7-2 to TRBJ2-5; 10 nucleotides line up with TRBD2. Trimming cost V 3 bases and J 2 bases; bases outside gene matches: 3. The length of the CDR3 is 15 residues. Germline V gene data show CDR1 as SGHTA and CDR2 as FQGNSA. The CDR3 region has the DNA TGTGCCAGCAGCTTTAGCGGGGGGCCTCAAGAGACCCAGTACTTC. This sequence encodes CASSFSGGPQETQYF.

The CDR3 loop is CASSYGTGGPGELFF. Here the CDR3 DNA reads TGTGCCAGCAGTTACGGGACAGGGGGGCCCGGGGAGCTGTTTTTT. This rearrangement joins TRBV6-5 to TRBJ2-2; TRBD1 aligns across 11 bases. Germline V CDR1 and CDR2: MNHEY, SVGAGI. J lost 6 bases, V lost 2 bases, and 2 bases had no gene match. There are 15 residues in the CDR3.

The V and J genes are TRBV6-1 and TRBJ2-2; TRBD1 aligns across 9 bases. V shed 4 bases, J shed 6 bases, and the junction held 3 bases outside the gene matches. Germline V gives CDR1 MNHNS, CDR2 SASEGT. This CDR3 is 14 amino acids long. CDR3 nucleotide sequence: TGTGCCAGCAGTGGACAGGGGGGCGCCGGGGAGCTGTTTTTT. Translating gives CASSGQGGAGELFF.

The V gene is TRBV11-2, the J gene TRBJ1-2; unclear D gene. Germline lookup yields CDR1 SGHAT and CDR2 FQNNGV. V gave up 1 base and J gave up 4 bases, with 10 bases separating them. This CDR3 region has 14 residues. CDR3 nucleotide sequence: TGTGCCAGCAGCTTAGGGCCAGTACGCTATGGCTACACCTTC. Amino acid sequence: CASSLGPVRYGYTF.

The V call is TRBV5-4, the J call TRBJ2-3; 11 positions agree with TRBD2. The CDR3 totals 16 residues. Germline loops: CDR1 SGHNT, CDR2 YYREEE (reference sequence). V shed 2 bases, J shed 9 bases, and the junction held 11 bases outside the gene matches. As DNA, the CDR3 is TGTGCCAGCAGCTTAGCGCTAGCGGGGGGAGCCGGGACGCAGTATTTT. As protein: CASSLALAGGAGTQYF.

The chain is built from TRBV27 and TRBJ2-2; D is undetermined. The CDR3 length is 16 residues. CDR1 is MNHEY and CDR2 is SMNVEV in the germline V gene (reference sequence). V gave up 4 bases and J gave up 2 bases, with 14 bases separating them. The CDR3 is CASSYTPRRNTGELFF. DNA for the CDR3: TGTGCCAGCAGTTATACCCCGAGGAGAAACACCGGGGAGCTGTTTTTT.

This rearrangement joins TRBV5-4 to TRBJ1-3; the D gene is possibly TRBD1 (5 bases). V was pared by 1 base and J by 5 bases, with 13 bases between. The CDR3 has 15 residues. The germline V gene has CDR1 SGHNT and CDR2 YYREEE (reference sequence). The CDR3 DNA reads TGTGCCAGCAGCTTGAGGGGAGGTGACAGAAACACCATATATTTT. It is translated as CASSLRGGDRNTIYF. The full variable domain, in which reference TRBV5-4 and TRBJ1-3 provide the parts outside the CDR3, is ETGVTQSPTHLIKTRGQQVTLRCSSQSGHNTVSWYQQALGQGPQFIFQYYREEENGRGNFPPRFSGLQFPNYSSELNVNALELDDSALYLCASSLRGGDRNTIYFGEGSWLTVV.

A single count supports this clone. The gene calls are TRBV14 and TRBJ2-5; the D gene is possibly TRBD2 (5 bases). The CDR3 is made up of 15 amino acids. V gave up 4 bases and J gave up 3 bases, with 15 bases separating them. Germline CDR1 is SGHDN and CDR2 is FVKESK. CDR3 sequence (DNA): TGTGCCAGCAGCCCCAATATGAGGGTTGAAGAGACCCAGTACTTC. Its protein product is CASSPNMRVEETQYF.

The V call is TRBV7-2, the J call TRBJ1-3, with D unclear. The V gene lost 5 bases and the J gene lost 0 bases, with 14 bases spanning the gap. Germline CDR1 reads SGHTA; CDR2 reads FQGNSA. The CDR3 has 16 residues. The CDR3 nucleotides are TGTGCCAGCAGCCCCCACGCTACAGTCTCTGGAAACACCATATATTTT. This codes for CASSPHATVSGNTIYF. The full variable domain, rest sourced from reference TRBV7-2 and TRBJ1-3, is GAGVSQSPSNKVTEKGKDVELRCDPISGHTALYWYRQSLGQGLEFLIYFQGNSAPDKSGLPSDRFSAERTGGSVSTLTIQRTQQEDSAVYLCASSPHATVSGNTIYFGEGSWLTVV.